This T cell receptor (beta chain) was found in a study of blood T cell repertoires in COVID-19. Overall study: Researchers got acute and convalescent COVID-19 samples from the United States, Italy and Spain. Sample material is recorded as cDNA or gDNA derived from T cells, B-cell-depleted T cells, or PBMCs.

The cohort comprised adults aged roughly 18 to 95 years residing in 24 US areas. Clinical history reported by participants formed the basis on which cohorts were assigned. Libraries were prepared by immunoSEQ multiplex PCR; TCRdb keeps only in-frame clonotypes and omits some of them. Altogether fewer than 350,000 clones are present, 85% being singletons, with the ten largest covering 2.5%. Trimming took 3 bases from V and 2 from J, leaving 12 bases between them. Germline values: CDR1 WNHNN, CDR2 SYGVQD (reference sequence). The CDR3 covers 15 residues. The sample taken for sequencing was PBMCs or T cells enriched from blood (not recorded which). This rearrangement joins TRBV10-1 to TRBJ2-3; TRBD2 might be the D (6 bases). This clonotype was sampled from a woman between 45 and 60 years old who had recovered from COVID-19. In DNA form, the CDR3 reads TGCGCCAGCAGTGAACACGGCGGGATCACAGATACGCAGTATTTT. Translating gives CASSEHGGITDTQYF.